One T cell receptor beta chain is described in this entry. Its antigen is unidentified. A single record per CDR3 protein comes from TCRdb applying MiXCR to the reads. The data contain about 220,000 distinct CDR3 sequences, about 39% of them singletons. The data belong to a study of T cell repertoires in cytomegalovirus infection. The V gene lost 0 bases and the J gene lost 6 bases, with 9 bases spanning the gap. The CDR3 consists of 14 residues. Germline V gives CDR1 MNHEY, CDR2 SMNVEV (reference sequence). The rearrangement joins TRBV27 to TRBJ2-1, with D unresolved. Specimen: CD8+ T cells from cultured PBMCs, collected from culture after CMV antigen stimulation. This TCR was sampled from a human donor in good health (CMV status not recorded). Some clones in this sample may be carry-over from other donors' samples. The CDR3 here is CASSLSVTLNEQFF. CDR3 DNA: TGTGCCAGCAGTTTATCAGTAACCCTCAATGAGCAGTTCTTC.